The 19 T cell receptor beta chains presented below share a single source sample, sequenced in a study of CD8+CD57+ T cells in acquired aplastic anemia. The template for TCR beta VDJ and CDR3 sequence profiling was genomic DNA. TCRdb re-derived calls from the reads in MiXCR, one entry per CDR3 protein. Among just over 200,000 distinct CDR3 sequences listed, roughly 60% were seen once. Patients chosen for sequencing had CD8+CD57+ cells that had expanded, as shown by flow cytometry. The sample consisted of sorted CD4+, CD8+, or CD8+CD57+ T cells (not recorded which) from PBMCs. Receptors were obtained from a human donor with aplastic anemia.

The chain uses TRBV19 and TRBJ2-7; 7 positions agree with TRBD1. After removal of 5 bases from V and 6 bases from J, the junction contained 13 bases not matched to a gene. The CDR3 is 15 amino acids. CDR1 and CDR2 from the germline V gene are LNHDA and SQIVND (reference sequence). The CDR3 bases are TGTGCCAGTAGTCATTGTGTGGGACAGCGCTGCGAGCAGTACTTC. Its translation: CASSHCVGQRCEQYF.

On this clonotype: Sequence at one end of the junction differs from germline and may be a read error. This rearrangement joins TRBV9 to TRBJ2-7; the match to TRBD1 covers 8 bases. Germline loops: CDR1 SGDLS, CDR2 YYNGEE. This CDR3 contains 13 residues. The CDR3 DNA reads TGTGCCAGCAGCGAATCAGGTCCGGACAGGGTCCGCTTC. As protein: CASSESGPDRVRF. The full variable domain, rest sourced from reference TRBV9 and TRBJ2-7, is DSGVTQTPKHLITATGQRVTLRCSPRSGDLSVYWYQQSLDQGLQFLIQYYNGEERAKGNILERFSAQQFPDLHSELNLSSLELGDSALYFCASSESGPDRVRFGPGTRLTVT.

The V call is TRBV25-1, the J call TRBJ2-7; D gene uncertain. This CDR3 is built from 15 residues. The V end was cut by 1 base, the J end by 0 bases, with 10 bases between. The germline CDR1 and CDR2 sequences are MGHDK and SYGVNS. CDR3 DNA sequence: TGTGCCAGCAGTGAATTGGGTATTAACTCCTACGAGCAGTACTTC. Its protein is CASSELGINSYEQYF.

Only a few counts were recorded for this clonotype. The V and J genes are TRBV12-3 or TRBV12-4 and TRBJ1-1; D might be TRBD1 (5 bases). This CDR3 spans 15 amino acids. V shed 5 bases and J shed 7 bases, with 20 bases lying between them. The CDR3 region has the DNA TGTGCCAGCAGTCTGAACCCTACCGGGGGGATTGAAGCTTTCTTT. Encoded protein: CASSLNPTGGIEAFF.

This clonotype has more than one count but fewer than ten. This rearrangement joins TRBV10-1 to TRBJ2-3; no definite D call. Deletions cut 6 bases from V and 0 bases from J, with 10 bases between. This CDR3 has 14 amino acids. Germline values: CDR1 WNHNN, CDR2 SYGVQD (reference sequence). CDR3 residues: CASRESSSTDTQYF. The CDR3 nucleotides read TGCGCCAGCAGAGAATCCTCCAGCACAGATACGCAGTATTTT.

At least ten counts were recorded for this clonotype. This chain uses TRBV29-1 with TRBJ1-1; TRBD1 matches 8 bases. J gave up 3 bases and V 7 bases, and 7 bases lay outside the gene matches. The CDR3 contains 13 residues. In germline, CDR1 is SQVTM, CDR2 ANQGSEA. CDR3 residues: CSGQGADDTEAFF. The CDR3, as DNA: TGCAGCGGTCAGGGGGCAGATGACACTGAAGCTTTCTTT.

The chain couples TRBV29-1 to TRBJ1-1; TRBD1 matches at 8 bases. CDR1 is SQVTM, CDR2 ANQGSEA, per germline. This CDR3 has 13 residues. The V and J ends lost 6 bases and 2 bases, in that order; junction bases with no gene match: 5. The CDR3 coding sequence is TGCAGCGTGTCGACAGGGGCCAACACTGAAGCTTTCTTT. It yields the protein CSVSTGANTEAFF. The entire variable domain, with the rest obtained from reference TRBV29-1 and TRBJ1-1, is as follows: SAVISQKPSRDICQRGTSLTIQCQVDSQVTMMFWYRQQPGQSLTLIATANQGSEATYESGFVIDKFPISRPNLTFSTLTVSNMSPEDSSIYLCSVSTGANTEAFFGQGTRLTVV.

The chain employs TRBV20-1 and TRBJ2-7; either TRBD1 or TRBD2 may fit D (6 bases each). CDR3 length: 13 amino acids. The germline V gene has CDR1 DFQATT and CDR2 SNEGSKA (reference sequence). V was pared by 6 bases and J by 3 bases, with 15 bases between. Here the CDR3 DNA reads TGCAGTGCCGGGAGCGACAGGAACTACGAGCAGTACTTC. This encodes CSAGSDRNYEQYF.

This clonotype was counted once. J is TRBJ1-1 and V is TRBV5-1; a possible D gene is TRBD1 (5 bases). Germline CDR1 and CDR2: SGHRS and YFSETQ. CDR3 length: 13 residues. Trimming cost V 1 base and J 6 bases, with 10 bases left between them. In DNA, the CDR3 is TGCGCCAGCAGCTTGCGGGACGAAGCTGAAGCTTTCTTT. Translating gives CASSLRDEAEAFF.

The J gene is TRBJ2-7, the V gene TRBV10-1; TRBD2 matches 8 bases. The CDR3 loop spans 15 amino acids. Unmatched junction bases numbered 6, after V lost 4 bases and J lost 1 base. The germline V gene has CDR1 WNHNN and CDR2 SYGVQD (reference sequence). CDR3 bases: TGCGCCAGCAGTGTAGGCGGGGGGCCATCCTACGAGCAGTACTTC. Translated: CASSVGGGPSYEQYF.

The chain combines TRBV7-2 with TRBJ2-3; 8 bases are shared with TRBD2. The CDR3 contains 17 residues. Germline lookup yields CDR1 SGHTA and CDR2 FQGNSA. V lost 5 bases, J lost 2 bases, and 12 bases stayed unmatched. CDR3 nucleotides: TGTGCCAGCAGCCCAGGGGTAGCGGGGAGGGCCACAGATACGCAGTATTTT. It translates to CASSPGVAGRATDTQYF.

The CDR3 spells CASSPSGQGQGEQFF. The CDR3 nucleotides read TGTGCCAGCAGCCCCTCCGGACAGGGTCAGGGTGAGCAGTTCTTC. V usage is TRBV7-8 and J usage is TRBJ2-1, with 8 bases identical to TRBD1. Unmatched junction bases numbered 12, after V lost 5 bases and J lost 9 bases. CDR3 length: 15 amino acids. CDR1 is SGHVS, CDR2 FQNEAQ, per germline. Combining the CDR3 with reference TRBV7-8 and TRBJ2-1 gives the whole variable domain GAGVSQSPRYKVAKRGQDVALRCDPISGHVSLFWYQQALGQGPEFLTYFQNEAQLDKSGLPSDRFFAERPEGSVSTLKIQRTQQEDSAVYLCASSPSGQGQGEQFFGPGTRLTVL.

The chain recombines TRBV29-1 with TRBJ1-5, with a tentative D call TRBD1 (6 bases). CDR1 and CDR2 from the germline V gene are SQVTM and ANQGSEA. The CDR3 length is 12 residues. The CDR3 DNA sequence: TGCAGTGCATCCGGGGGCTTGGGGCCCCAGCATTTT. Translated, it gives CSASGGLGPQHF.

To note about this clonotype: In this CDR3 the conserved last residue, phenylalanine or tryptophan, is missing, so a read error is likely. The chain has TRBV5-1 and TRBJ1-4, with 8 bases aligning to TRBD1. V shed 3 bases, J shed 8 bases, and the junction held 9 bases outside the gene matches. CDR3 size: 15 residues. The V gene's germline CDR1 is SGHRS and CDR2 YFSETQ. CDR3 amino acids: CASSSRDRKDEKLFS. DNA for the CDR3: TGCGCCAGCAGCTCCAGGGACAGGAAGGACGAAAAACTGTTTTCA.

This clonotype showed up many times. CDR3 DNA: TGTGCCACCAGCAGCCTGTCAGTCGGGGACAGGGAGCAGTTCTTC. As protein: CATSSLSVGDREQFF. This chain joins TRBV15 and TRBJ2-1; TRBD1 matches 8 bases. J was trimmed by 10 bases and V by 3 bases; bases with no gene match: 11. This CDR3 spans 15 amino acids. The V gene's germline CDR1 is LNHNV and CDR2 YYDKDF (reference sequence). Supplemented by reference TRBV15 and TRBJ2-1, the full variable domain reads DAMVIQNPRYQVTQFGKPVTLSCSQTLNHNVMYWYQQKSSQAPKLLFHYYDKDFNNEADTPDNFQSRRPNTSFCFLDIRSPGLGDTAMYLCATSSLSVGDREQFFGPGTRLTVL.

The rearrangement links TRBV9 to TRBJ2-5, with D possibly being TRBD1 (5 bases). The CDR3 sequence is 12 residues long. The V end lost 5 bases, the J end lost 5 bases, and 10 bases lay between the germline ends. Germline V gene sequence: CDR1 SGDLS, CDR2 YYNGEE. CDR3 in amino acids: CASSNPGETQYF. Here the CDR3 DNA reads TGTGCCAGCAGTAACCCAGGGGAGACCCAGTACTTC. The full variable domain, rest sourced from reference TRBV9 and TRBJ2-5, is DSGVTQTPKHLITATGQRVTLRCSPRSGDLSVYWYQQSLDQGLQFLIQYYNGEERAKGNILERFSAQQFPDLHSELNLSSLELGDSALYFCASSNPGETQYFGPGTRLLVL.

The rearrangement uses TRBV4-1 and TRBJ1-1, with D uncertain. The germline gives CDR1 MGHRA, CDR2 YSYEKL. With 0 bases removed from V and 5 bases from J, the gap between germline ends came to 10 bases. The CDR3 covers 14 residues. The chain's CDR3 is CASSQEGSITEAFF. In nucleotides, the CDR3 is TGCGCCAGCAGCCAAGAAGGCAGCATTACTGAAGCTTTCTTT.

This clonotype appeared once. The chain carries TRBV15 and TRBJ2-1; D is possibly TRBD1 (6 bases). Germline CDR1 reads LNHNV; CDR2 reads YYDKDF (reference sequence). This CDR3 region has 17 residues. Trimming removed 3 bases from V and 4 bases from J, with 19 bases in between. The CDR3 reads CATSSLQGFGIYNEQFF. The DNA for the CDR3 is TGTGCCACCAGCAGCCTACAGGGTTTCGGGATATACAATGAGCAGTTCTTC.

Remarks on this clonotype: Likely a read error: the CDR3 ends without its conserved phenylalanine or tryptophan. DNA of the CDR3: TGTGCCAGCAGCTTCACAATCCAGGGATACAATGAGCAGTTCTCC. Its protein product is CASSFTIQGYNEQFS. The rearrangement links TRBV7-2 to TRBJ2-1; weak D call: TRBD1 (5 bases). The ends were cut back, 3 bases at V and 4 bases at J, with 13 bases in the middle. Germline CDR1 and CDR2: SGHTA and FQGNSA. The CDR3 contains 15 residues.